The T cell receptor beta chain described here comes from a study of CD4 T cells in relation to SARS-CoV-2 and coronaviruses (dated by TCRdb to 2020 to 2022). Regarding the study in general: In the ViraFEST assay, PBMCs were grown with antigen for roughly ten days, and TCR beta CDR3s were then sequenced to identify antigen-specific clonal expansions. The negative reference condition was either a culture with an HIV-1 Nef peptide pool or a culture with no peptide. Using patient-derived lymphoblastoid cell lines, the shared crossreactive spike epitopes were mapped to their HLA restriction. At the level of individual TCR clonotypes, the study evaluated whether memory CD4+ T cells crossreact between the spike proteins of SARS-CoV-2 and those of common cold coronaviruses. The Adaptive Biotechnologies TCR-sequencing kit was used for samples from a few pre-COVID donors and for the naive versus memory experiments, whereas the other data were Illumina-based. For other donors in the study, expansion assays were sequenced with a different, Illumina-based TCR-beta assay. The investigation overall reported the following: Memory CD4+ clonotypes crossrecognizing SARS-CoV-2 and at least one common cold coronavirus spike were found in around three fifths of donors. Small numbers of patients and of tested TCRs limited the study. Pre-pandemic and post-infection samples were not both contributed by any donor, so tracing of the source of pre-existing responses was limited. Significantly weaker SARS-CoV-2-driven expansion was shown by crossreactive clones than by monoreactive clones, consistent with antigenic imprinting. Because the crossreactivity analysis focused on spike protein, crossreactivity against other viral proteins was not assessed.

On this clone itself: It lacks a known antigen. There are no base qualities to consult, and no much larger clone falls within one base.

Library construction relied on the immunoSEQ multiplex PCR assay. As for the original processing: During preprocessing, nonproductive sequences were removed, as were CDR3s that did not start with C, did not end with F or W, or were shorter than 7 amino acids. Antigen-specific clonotypes were called with the MANAFEST web app on the basis of expansion relative to the reference and to other culture wells. A clone was considered positive if significant expansion relative to the reference culture was observed in 2 of 3 replicate wells at an FDR below 0.05. For a clone to be considered positive, significant expansion relative to all other tandem wells and an odds ratio above 5 were also required. Pairwise Levenshtein distance, computed with the stringdist R package after three terminal residues were trimmed from each end, was used as the measure of CDR3 homology. The clones in this table, taken by TCRdb from immuneACCESS, are in-frame only. Not every clone is retained; where verified, under half of the shortfall comes from an unresolved V gene, and the cause of the rest is unknown. The V and J calls and clone size are taken from that table; D and trimming were inferred from the DNA. The sample table shows roughly 18,000 clones, and 82% are seen once. About a third of the sample lies in the top ten.

The germline V gene (reference sequence) yields LGHDT for CDR1 and YNNKEL for CDR2. V is clipped by 1 base and J by 4 bases, and the sequence between their germline boundaries is 17 bases long. The CDR3 has 16 amino acids, counting the end cysteine and phenylalanine. Just the 48-base CDR3 DNA is kept, in frame starting at base 1. CD4+ T cells from unexposed donors were collected before the COVID-19 pandemic (2011-2018). After about 10 days of culture, CD4+ T cells were isolated with the EasySep CD4+ T cell isolation kit. As cell number allowed, CD4+ T cells from unexposed donors were tested for reactivity to SARS-CoV-2 S and N and to four common cold coronavirus spike pools. Each well held more than 1.5 million PBMCs cultured in IMDM containing approximately 4.7% human AB serum and roughly 10 IU/ml IL-2. Half of the culture medium was replaced with fresh IL-2-containing medium on days 3 and 7. In general, every peptide culture condition was set up in three replicate wells. The leukapheresis product for the unexposed donors was obtained through commercial purchase. PBMCs were isolated from leukapheresis product or whole blood by Ficoll-Paque PLUS gradient centrifugation. The PBMCs went either fresh into the expansion assay or into cryopreservation at -140 degrees C. The QIAamp Micro DNA Kit was used to extract genomic DNA from the CD4+ T cells.

Sequencing used CD4+ T cells from PBMCs, cultured in vitro. The chain is assembled from TRBV3-1 (or the pseudogene TRBV3-2) and TRBJ2-7; TRBD2 is a possible D gene, resting on 7 matching bases. This receptor was taken from a human donor in good health. This receptor has the CDR3 CASSQGVGGGRYEQYF. The nucleotides read TGTGCCAGCAGCCAAGGGGTTGGCGGGGGCAGGTACGAGCAGTACTTC.